Listed here is a single TCR beta chain. Unique molecular identifiers featured in how the TCRbeta library was prepared. TCRdb recomputed calls from the PCR reads with MiXCR, one row per CDR3 protein. Of 70,000 to 95,000 distinct CDR3 sequences listed, 15% to 20% were seen once; the top ten hold about 54%. This sample is part of a study of T-cell reconstitution after alpha-beta-depleted transplantation in children. The V segment lost 6 bases and the J segment 7 bases; nucleotides outside the gene matches: 3. Per the germline V gene, CDR1 is MNHEY and CDR2 is SVGEGT. The CDR3 covers 13 residues. The chain joins TRBV6-2 or TRBV6-3 to TRBJ2-1, with TRBD2 matching 10 bases. The sample here was PBMCs, mostly from graft donor cells, taken 360 days after TCRalphabeta/CD19-depleted stem cell transplant. The TCR sequence derives from a male patient between 2 and 10 years old who had a stem cell transplant for acute lymphoblastic leukemia, so the T cells may come from the graft donor. This chain's CDR3 is CASRPSGSNEQFF. In nucleotides, the CDR3 is TGTGCCAGCAGACCTAGCGGGAGTAATGAGCAGTTCTTC.